What follows are 21 T cell receptor beta chains derived from one specimen sequenced in a study of OX40 agonist ivuxolimab in advanced cancers. Sequencing used immunoSEQ multiplex PCR; TCRdb keeps in-frame clones, though not all of them. The data contain about 48,000 clones, roughly 83% of them seen just once; the ten biggest clones take up around 1.1%. This specimen was CD4+ or CD8+ T cells sorted from blood, taken in a trial of the OX40 agonist ivuxolimab. The source is an adult with an advanced solid tumor such as melanoma, head and neck, liver or kidney cancer.

The chain carries TRBV19 and TRBJ1-6; 9 bases match TRBD1. J gave up 9 bases and V 4 bases, and 7 bases lay outside the gene matches. CDR1 and CDR2 from the germline V gene are LNHDA and SQIVND (reference sequence). This CDR3 is built from 15 residues. The CDR3 DNA follows: TGTGCCAGTAGTACTCGGGACAGGGACGGTTCACCCCTCCACTTT. Its protein product is CASSTRDRDGSPLHF.

The chain is built from TRBV29-1 and TRBJ2-5; the D is unclear. With 1 base removed from V and 0 bases from J, the gap between germline ends came to 6 bases. Germline CDR1 and CDR2: SQVTM and ANQGSEA. This CDR3 comprises 13 residues. CDR3 sequence (DNA): TGCAGCGTTGAAGTCTTGAACCAAGAGACCCAGTACTTC. It translates to CSVEVLNQETQYF.

The V and J genes are TRBV7-6 and TRBJ2-7, with a tentative D call TRBD1 (5 bases). The CDR3 covers 12 residues. The germline gives CDR1 SGHVS, CDR2 FNYEAQ. The ends were cut back, 5 bases at V and 6 bases at J, with 11 bases in the middle. The DNA of the CDR3 is TGTGCCAGCAGCCATGGAACAGGCGAGCAGTACTTC. Translated: CASSHGTGEQYF.

The gene calls are TRBV10-3 and TRBJ1-2; D is undetermined. The germline V gene encodes CDR1 ENHRY and CDR2 SYGVKD. The CDR3 has 11 residues. Trimming removed 10 bases from V and 5 bases from J, with 11 bases in between. Here the CDR3 reads CATGSGYGYTF. CDR3 in DNA: TGTGCCACGGGGAGTGGATATGGCTACACCTTC.

This sequence joins TRBV6-5 and TRBJ2-1; 7 positions match TRBD2. The CDR3 sequence is 15 residues long. Germline values: CDR1 MNHEY, CDR2 SVGAGI. Unmatched junction bases numbered 13, after V lost 7 bases and J lost 7 bases. The CDR3 DNA sequence: TGTGCCAGCACCGCACCGGGACTACCTATGAATGAGCAGTTCTTC. Its translation is CASTAPGLPMNEQFF.

The V gene is TRBV27, the J gene TRBJ2-2, with 10 bases aligning to TRBD2. V was clipped by 5 bases and J by 7 bases; unmatched bases: 10. CDR1 and CDR2 from the germline V gene are MNHEY and SMNVEV (reference sequence). CDR3 size: 16 residues. The CDR3 DNA reads as TGTGCCAGCAGTCCTACTAGCGGGGATCGAGACGGGGAGCTGTTTTTT. Protein product: CASSPTSGDRDGELFF.

The rearrangement uses TRBV5-1 and TRBJ2-2; maybe TRBD1 (6 bases). The CDR3 extends over 17 amino acids. Trimming pared 4 bases from V and 1 base from J, leaving 17 bases between. Germline values: CDR1 SGHRS, CDR2 YFSETQ. The CDR3 DNA reads as TGCGCCAGCAGCCTGGGGGCGAATAGGTTGAACACCGGGGAGCTGTTTTTT. Protein product: CASSLGANRLNTGELFF.

The rearrangement uses TRBV14 and TRBJ2-7; D is perhaps TRBD2 (6 bases). The CDR3 length is 15 residues. Trimming stripped 2 bases from V and 2 bases from J, with 13 bases between. Germline V gene data show CDR1 as SGHDN and CDR2 as FVKESK. CDR3 nucleotide sequence: TGTGCCAGCAGCCAATCTAGCGTCAGGCCCTACGAGCAGTACTTC. This sequence encodes CASSQSSVRPYEQYF.

The chain is built from TRBV20-1 and TRBJ1-1, with unresolved D. V lost 5 bases and J 6 bases, leaving 10 bases between the germline ends. The CDR3 loop spans 11 amino acids. Germline V lookup: CDR1 DFQATT, CDR2 SNEGSKA (reference sequence). The CDR3 here is CSALRLAEAFF. CDR3 nucleotide sequence: TGCAGTGCTCTCCGCTTGGCTGAAGCTTTCTTT.

The rearrangement joins TRBV6-1 to TRBJ2-2, with TRBD2 matching 8 bases. Per the germline V gene, CDR1 is MNHNS and CDR2 is SASEGT. J lost 1 base, V lost 9 bases, and 7 bases had no gene match. This CDR3 comprises 15 residues. CDR3 sequence: CASYPLAGNTGELFF. DNA of the CDR3: TGTGCCAGTTACCCGCTAGCGGGGAACACCGGGGAGCTGTTTTTT.

V is TRBV2 and J is TRBJ2-2; 7 bases agree with TRBD2. CDR3 length: 15 residues. V was pared by 8 bases and J by 6 bases, with 12 bases of the junction left unmatched. Germline CDR1 is SNHLY and CDR2 is FYNNEI. CDR3 nucleotide sequence: TGTGCCAGCGTTAGACTAGCCTCTGTGGCCGGGGAGCTGTTTTTT. This gives the protein CASVRLASVAGELFF.

V usage is TRBV7-8 and J usage is TRBJ1-1; TRBD1 might be the D (5 bases). The germline V gene has CDR1 SGHVS and CDR2 FQNEAQ. The CDR3 contains 15 residues. V lost 6 bases to trimming and J lost 1 base, with 15 bases between them. The CDR3 spells CASRARRGSNTEAFF. The CDR3 coding sequence is TGTGCCAGCAGGGCCAGGCGGGGCTCGAACACTGAAGCTTTCTTT.

This clone was detected a few times. The rearrangement joins TRBV4-1 to TRBJ2-2; 7 bases map to TRBD2. Trimming took 3 bases from V and 4 from J; bases not matched to a gene: 11. CDR1 MGHRA and CDR2 YSYEKL come from the germline V gene. This CDR3 has 17 amino acids. The CDR3 DNA reads TGCGCCAGCAGCCACTCCAAAACGGGAGGAGGCACCGGGGAGCTGTTTTTT. Translating it yields CASSHSKTGGGTGELFF.

The chain employs TRBV5-1 and TRBJ2-5, with 14 bases fitting TRBD2. The length of the CDR3 is 16 residues. CDR1 SGHRS and CDR2 YFSETQ come from the germline V gene. The V segment lost 6 bases and the J segment 5 bases; nucleotides outside the gene matches: 9. CDR3 bases: TGCGCCAGCAAAACCGGGACTAGCGGGAGTGGTGAGACCCAGTACTTC. This gives the protein CASKTGTSGSGETQYF.

J is TRBJ2-1 and V is TRBV4-1; the D gene is possibly TRBD2 (6 bases). The CDR3 runs 12 residues. Between the trimmed V and J ends, which lost 1 base and 9 bases, there was a span of 7 bases. Germline CDR1 is MGHRA and CDR2 is YSYEKL. The CDR3 coding sequence is TGCGCCAGCAGCCAAGCGGGGGTTGAGCAGTTCTTC. It codes for CASSQAGVEQFF.

This chain joins TRBV2 and TRBJ1-1; no clear D gene. V was trimmed by 4 bases and J by 0 bases, leaving 9 bases between them. Per germline, CDR1 SNHLY and CDR2 FYNNEI. This CDR3 has 14 amino acids. DNA of the CDR3: TGTGCCAGCAGTGCCTACCCAGTGAACACTGAAGCTTTCTTT. It specifies CASSAYPVNTEAFF.

This clone has a handful of counts. This sequence joins TRBV7-2 and TRBJ2-1, with D perhaps being TRBD1 or TRBD2 (5 bases each). Trimming removed 2 bases at V and 5 bases at J, with 7 bases between. In germline, CDR1 is SGHTA, CDR2 FQGNSA. The CDR3 covers 13 residues. The DNA for the CDR3 is TGTGCCAGCAGCTTAAGAGGGGACAATGAGCAGTTCTTC. This codes for CASSLRGDNEQFF. The whole variable domain, remainder taken from reference TRBV7-2 and TRBJ2-1, is GAGVSQSPSNKVTEKGKDVELRCDPISGHTALYWYRQSLGQGLEFLIYFQGNSAPDKSGLPSDRFSAERTGGSVSTLTIQRTQQEDSAVYLCASSLRGDNEQFFGPGTRLTVL.

The chain employs TRBV10-3 and TRBJ2-7; D possibly corresponds to TRBD2 (7 bases). The germline V gene has CDR1 ENHRY and CDR2 SYGVKD. Trimming removed 8 bases at V and 6 bases at J, with 23 bases between. The length of the CDR3 is 15 residues. The chain's CDR3 is CAIRREAGAFVEQYF. The CDR3 nucleotides read TGTGCCATCCGAAGGGAGGCGGGGGCGTTTGTCGAGCAGTACTTC.

The rearrangement links TRBV27 to TRBJ1-2; a possible D gene is TRBD1 (5 bases). The CDR3 sequence is 14 residues long. Trimming took 4 bases from V and 4 from J, leaving 13 bases between them. Germline V CDR1 and CDR2: MNHEY, SMNVEV (reference sequence). The CDR3: CASSSTSGVYGYTF. The CDR3 DNA is TGTGCCAGCAGTTCAACATCGGGGGTCTATGGCTACACCTTC.

The chain employs TRBV5-4 and TRBJ2-5; D gene ambiguous. The germline CDR1 and CDR2 sequences are SGHNT and YYREEE (reference sequence). The CDR3 is 17 amino acids. V lost 4 bases to trimming and J lost 2 bases, with 21 bases between them. CDR3 sequence (DNA): TGTGCCAGCAGCCTCGTCGGTGGCGGAGCTCAACAAGAGACCCAGTACTTC. Its protein is CASSLVGGGAQQETQYF.

V is TRBV30 and J is TRBJ2-5, with 7 bases aligning to TRBD2. The length of the CDR3 is 13 residues. V trimming: 3 bases; J trimming: 4 bases; junction bases outside the gene matches: 5. CDR1 and CDR2 from the germline V gene are GTSNPN and SVGIG (reference sequence). The CDR3 here is CAWRPGLRETQYF. In nucleotides, the CDR3 is TGTGCCTGGAGACCGGGACTACGAGAGACCCAGTACTTC.